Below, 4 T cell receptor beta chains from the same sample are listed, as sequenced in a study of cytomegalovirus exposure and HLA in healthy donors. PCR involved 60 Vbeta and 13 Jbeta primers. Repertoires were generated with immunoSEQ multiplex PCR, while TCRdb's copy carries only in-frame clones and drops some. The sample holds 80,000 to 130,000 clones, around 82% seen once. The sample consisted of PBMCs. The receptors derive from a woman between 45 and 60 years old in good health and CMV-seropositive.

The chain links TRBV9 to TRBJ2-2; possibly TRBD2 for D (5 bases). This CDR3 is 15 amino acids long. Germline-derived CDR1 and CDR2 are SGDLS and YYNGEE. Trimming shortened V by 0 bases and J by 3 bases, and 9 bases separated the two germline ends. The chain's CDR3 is CASSVVGRDTGELFF. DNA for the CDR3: TGTGCCAGCAGCGTAGTAGGGCGGGACACCGGGGAGCTGTTTTTT. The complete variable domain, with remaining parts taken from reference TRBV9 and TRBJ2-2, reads DSGVTQTPKHLITATGQRVTLRCSPRSGDLSVYWYQQSLDQGLQFLIQYYNGEERAKGNILERFSAQQFPDLHSELNLSSLELGDSALYFCASSVVGRDTGELFFGEGSRLTVL.

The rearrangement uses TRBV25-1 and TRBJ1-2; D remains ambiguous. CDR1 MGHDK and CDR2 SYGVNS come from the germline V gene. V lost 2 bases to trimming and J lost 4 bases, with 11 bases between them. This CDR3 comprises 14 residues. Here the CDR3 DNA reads TGTGCCAGCAGTGAAAGAGGCCGGCCCTATGGCTACACCTTC. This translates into CASSERGRPYGYTF.

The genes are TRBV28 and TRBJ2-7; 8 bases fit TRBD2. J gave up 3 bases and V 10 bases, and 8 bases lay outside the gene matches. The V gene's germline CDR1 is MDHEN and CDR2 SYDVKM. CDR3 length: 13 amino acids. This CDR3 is CATVAGLNYEQYF. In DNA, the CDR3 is TGTGCCACCGTAGCGGGATTGAACTACGAGCAGTACTTC.

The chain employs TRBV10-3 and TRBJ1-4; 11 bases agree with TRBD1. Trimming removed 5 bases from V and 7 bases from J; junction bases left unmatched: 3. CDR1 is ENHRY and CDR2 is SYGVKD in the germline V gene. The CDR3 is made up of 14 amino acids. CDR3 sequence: CAISRTGGVEKLFF. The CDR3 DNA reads TGTGCCATCAGTCGGACAGGGGGCGTTGAAAAACTGTTTTTT.